This T cell receptor beta chain came from a study of T-cell reconstitution after alpha-beta-depleted transplantation in children. Study results and limitations: Several hundred expanded graft clones reportedly were the source of alpha-beta T cells about two months after transplant. There were some patients whose high TCRbeta diversity at day 60 came from surviving recipient T cells and thymic progenitors.

For TCRbeta, the library was prepared with unique molecular identifiers. One entry per CDR3 protein, called by TCRdb with MiXCR from the PCR reads. The data contain more than 400,000 distinct CDR3 sequences, approximately 41% of them singletons. A note on this clonotype: What it binds is not known.

From germline, CDR1 is SEHNR and CDR2 FQNEAQ (reference sequence). Trimming pared 1 base from V and 2 bases from J, leaving 12 bases between. The CDR3 sequence is 15 residues long. Source: PBMCs, taken before TCRalphabeta/CD19-depleted stem cell transplant. This sequence joins TRBV7-9 and TRBJ2-7, with D perhaps being TRBD1 or TRBD2 (5 bases each). The clonotype originates from a girl aged 2 to 9 with aplastic anemia, due to receive a stem cell transplant. The CDR3 reads CASSLVGVGAYEQYF. The CDR3 DNA follows: TGTGCCAGCAGCTTAGTAGGGGTCGGGGCCTACGAGCAGTACTTC.